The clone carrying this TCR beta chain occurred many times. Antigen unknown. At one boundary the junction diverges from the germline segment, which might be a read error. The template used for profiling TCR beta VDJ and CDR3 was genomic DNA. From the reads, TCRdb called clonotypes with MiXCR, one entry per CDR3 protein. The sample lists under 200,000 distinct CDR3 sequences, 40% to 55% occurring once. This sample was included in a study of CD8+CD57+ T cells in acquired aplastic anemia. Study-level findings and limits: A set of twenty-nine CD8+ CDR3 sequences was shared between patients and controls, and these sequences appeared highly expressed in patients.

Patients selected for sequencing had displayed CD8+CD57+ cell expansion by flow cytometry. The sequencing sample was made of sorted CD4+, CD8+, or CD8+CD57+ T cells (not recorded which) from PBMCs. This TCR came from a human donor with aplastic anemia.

The CDR3 nucleotides read TGTGCCAGCAGCCAAGATCAGTCGGGTGGCAGTAGGATTTTT. Translated: CASSQDQSGGSRIF. The rearrangement joins TRBV4-2 to TRBJ1-4, with unresolved D. Germline-derived CDR1 and CDR2 are LGHNA and YNFKEQ. CDR3 length: 14 amino acids.